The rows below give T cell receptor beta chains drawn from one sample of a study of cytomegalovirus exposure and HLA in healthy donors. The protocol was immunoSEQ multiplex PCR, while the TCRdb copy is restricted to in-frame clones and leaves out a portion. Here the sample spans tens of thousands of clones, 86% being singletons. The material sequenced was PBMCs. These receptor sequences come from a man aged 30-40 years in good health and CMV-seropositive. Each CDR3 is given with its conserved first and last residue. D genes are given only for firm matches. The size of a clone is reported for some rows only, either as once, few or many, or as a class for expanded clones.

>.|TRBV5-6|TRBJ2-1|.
CASSLGGPRGGPYNEQFF
TGTGCCAGCAGCTTAGGGGGACCGCGGGGAGGGCCTTACAATGAGCAGTTCTTC
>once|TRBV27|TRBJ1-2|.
CASSLEGSDGYTF
TGTGCCAGCAGTTTGGAGGGGTCCGATGGCTACACCTTC
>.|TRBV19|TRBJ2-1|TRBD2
CASQEAAGLWYEQFF
TGTGCCAGCCAGGAGGCAGCGGGATTATGGTATGAGCAGTTCTTC
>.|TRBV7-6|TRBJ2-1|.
CASSPTPGVVEQFF
TGTGCCAGCAGCCCGACCCCGGGGGTCGTTGAGCAGTTCTTC
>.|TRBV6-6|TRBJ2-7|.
CASRGGTHEQYF
TGTGCCAGCAGGGGAGGGACACACGAGCAGTACTTC
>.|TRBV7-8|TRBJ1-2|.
CASSPWAHQANYGYTF
TGTGCCAGCAGCCCCTGGGCCCATCAAGCTAACTATGGCTACACCTTC
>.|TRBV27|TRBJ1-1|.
CASSETGLRLNTEAFF
TGTGCCAGCAGTGAAACAGGATTACGACTGAACACTGAAGCTTTCTTT
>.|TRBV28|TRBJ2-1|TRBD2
CASSWGLAGYNEQFF
TGTGCCAGCAGTTGGGGACTAGCGGGATACAATGAGCAGTTCTTC
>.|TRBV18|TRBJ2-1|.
CASSPPSRNEQFF
TGTGCCAGCTCACCACCATCCAGGAATGAGCAGTTCTTC
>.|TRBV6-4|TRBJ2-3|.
CASSALAGGLDTQYF
TGTGCCAGCAGTGCGTTGGCAGGGGGGTTAGATACGCAGTATTTT
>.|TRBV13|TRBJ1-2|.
CASSVGRRHYGYTF
TGTGCCAGCAGCGTGGGGAGGCGGCACTATGGCTACACCTTC
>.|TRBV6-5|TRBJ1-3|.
CASSQGPSGNTIYF
TGTGCCAGCAGTCAGGGTCCCTCTGGAAACACCATATATTTT
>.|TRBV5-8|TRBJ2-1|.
CASNRAWYNEQFF
TGTGCCAGCAACAGGGCTTGGTACAATGAGCAGTTCTTC
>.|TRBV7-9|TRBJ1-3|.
CSSSPRGHTGNTIYF
TGTTCCAGCAGCCCCCGAGGGCACACTGGAAACACCATATATTTT
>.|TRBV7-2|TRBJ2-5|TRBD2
CASSPSGRETQYF
TGTGCCAGCAGCCCGAGCGGGAGGGAGACCCAGTACTTC
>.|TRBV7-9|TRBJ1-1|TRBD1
CASSLLGGTGKAFF
TGTGCCAGCAGCTTGTTGGGGGGGACAGGGAAAGCTTTCTTT
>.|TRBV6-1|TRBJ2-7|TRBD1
CASSDTLTWTGADEQYF
TGTGCCAGCAGTGACACCCTAACCTGGACAGGGGCGGACGAGCAGTACTTC
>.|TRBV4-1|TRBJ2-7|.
CASRSLANQRAYEQYF
TGCGCCAGCAGGTCCCTAGCCAACCAGAGGGCCTACGAGCAGTACTTC
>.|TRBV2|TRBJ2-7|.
CASSQLSYEQYF
TGTGCCAGCAGCCAACTATCCTACGAGCAGTACTTC